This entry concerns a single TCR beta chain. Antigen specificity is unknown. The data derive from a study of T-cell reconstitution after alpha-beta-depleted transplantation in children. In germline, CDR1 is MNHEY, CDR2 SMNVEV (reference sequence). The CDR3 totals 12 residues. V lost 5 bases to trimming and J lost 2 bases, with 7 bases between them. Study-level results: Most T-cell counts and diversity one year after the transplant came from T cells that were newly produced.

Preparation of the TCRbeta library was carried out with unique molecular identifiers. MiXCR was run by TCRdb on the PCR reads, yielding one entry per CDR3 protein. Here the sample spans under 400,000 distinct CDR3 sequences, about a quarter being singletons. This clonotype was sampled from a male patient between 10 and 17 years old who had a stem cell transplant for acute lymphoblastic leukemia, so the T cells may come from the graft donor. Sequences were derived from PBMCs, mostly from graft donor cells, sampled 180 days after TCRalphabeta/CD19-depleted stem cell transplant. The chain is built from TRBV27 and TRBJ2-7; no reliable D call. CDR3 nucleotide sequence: TGTGCCAGCAGTCACAATACCTACGAGCAGTACTTC. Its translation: CASSHNTYEQYF.